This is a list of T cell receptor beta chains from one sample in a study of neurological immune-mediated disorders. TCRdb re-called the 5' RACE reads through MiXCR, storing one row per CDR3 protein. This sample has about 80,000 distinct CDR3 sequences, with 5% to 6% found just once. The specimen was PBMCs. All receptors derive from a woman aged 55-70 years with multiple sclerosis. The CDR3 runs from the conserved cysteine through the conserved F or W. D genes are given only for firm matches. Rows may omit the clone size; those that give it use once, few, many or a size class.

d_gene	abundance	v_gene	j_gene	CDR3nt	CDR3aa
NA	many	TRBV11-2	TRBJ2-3	TGTGCCAGCAGCCGACCGACTATCGCTACGCAGTATTTT	CASSRPTIATQYF
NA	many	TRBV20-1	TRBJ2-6	TGCAGTGCTAGAGATCGTAACTCTGGGGCCAACGTCCTGACTTTC	CSARDRNSGANVLTF
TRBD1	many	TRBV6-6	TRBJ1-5	TGTGCCAGCAGGGCGACAGGGGCGGACCAGCCCCAGCATTTT	CASRATGADQPQHF
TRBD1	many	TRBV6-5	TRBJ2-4	TGTGCCAGCAGTTCCCCCGGACAGGGTAAAAACATTCAGTACTTC	CASSSPGQGKNIQYF
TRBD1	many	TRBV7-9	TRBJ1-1	TGTGCCAGCAGCTTAGAAGGGGGCGAAACTGAAGCTTTCTTT	CASSLEGGETEAFF
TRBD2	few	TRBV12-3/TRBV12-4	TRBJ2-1	TGTGCCAGCAGAGTAAATGGCGGGGGGGGGAATGAGCAGTTCTTC	CASRVNGGGGNEQFF
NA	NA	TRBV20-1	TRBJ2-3	TGCAGTGCTAGAGGGTGGCCAGATACGCAGTATTTT	CSARGWPDTQYF
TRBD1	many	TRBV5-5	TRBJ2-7	TGTGCCACCGGAACAGGGGACTCCTACGAGCAGTACTTC	CATGTGDSYEQYF
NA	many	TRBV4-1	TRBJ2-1	TGCGCCAGCAGCCCTCCAGAACGCGCTGATGAGCAGTTCTTC	CASSPPERADEQFF
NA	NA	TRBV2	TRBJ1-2	TGTGCCAGCATTGAAGCGAGGATACCACTCTATGGCTACACCTTC	CASIEARIPLYGYTF
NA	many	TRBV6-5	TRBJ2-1	TGTGCCAGCAGTTATAGGGCCAGGGGTCACAATGAGCAGTTCTTC	CASSYRARGHNEQFF
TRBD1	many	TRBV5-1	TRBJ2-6	TGCGCCAGCAGCTTGAGGACAGGGGGCACAGGACCCGGGGCCAACGTCCTGACTTTC	CASSLRTGGTGPGANVLTF
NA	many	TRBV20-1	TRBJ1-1	TGCAGTGCTCCGGAGGGCACTATTAACACTGAAGCTTTCTTT	CSAPEGTINTEAFF
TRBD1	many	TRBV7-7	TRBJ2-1	TGTGCCAGCAGCGCACAGGGGAGCTCCTACAATGAGCAGTTCTTC	CASSAQGSSYNEQFF
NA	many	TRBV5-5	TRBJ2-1	TGTGCCAGCAGCTTGGTGATCCTAGCCGGCAATGAGCAGTTCTTC	CASSLVILAGNEQFF
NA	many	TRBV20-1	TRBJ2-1	TGCAGTGCTAGGAAGGACTTGGATGAGCAGTTCTTC	CSARKDLDEQFF
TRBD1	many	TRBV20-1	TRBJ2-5	TGCAGTGCTCTGGGACAGGGAGGAGAGACCCAGTACTTC	CSALGQGGETQYF
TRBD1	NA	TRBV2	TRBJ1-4	TGTGCCAGCAGCGCCCCCCAGGGGGGGGCTGAAAAACTGTTTTTT	CASSAPQGGAEKLFF
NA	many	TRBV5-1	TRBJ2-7	TGCGCCAGCAGCTTGGCTAGGGGGACCTACGAGCAGTACTTC	CASSLARGTYEQYF
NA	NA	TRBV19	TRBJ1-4	TGTGCCAGTAGCCAAGGGGCGGCTGAAAAACTGTTTTTT	CASSQGAAEKLFF
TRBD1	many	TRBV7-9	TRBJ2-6	TGTGCCAGCAGCCCGTCAGGGGGCTCTGGGGCCAACGTCCTGACTTTC	CASSPSGGSGANVLTF
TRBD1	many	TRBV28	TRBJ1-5	TGTGCCAGCAGTTTACGGACAGGGGGCCAGCCCCAGCATTTT	CASSLRTGGQPQHF
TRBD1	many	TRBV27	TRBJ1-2	TGTGCCAGCAGCAAGACAGGGATCTATGGCTACACCTTC	CASSKTGIYGYTF
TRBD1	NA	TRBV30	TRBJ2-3	TGTGCCTGGAGATTAGGGGGCGCGGTAGATACGCAGTATTTT	CAWRLGGAVDTQYF
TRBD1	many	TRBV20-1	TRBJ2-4	TGCAGTGCTAGGGGCCCCCTGGACAGGCCTTTAGCCAAAAACATTCAGTACTTC	CSARGPLDRPLAKNIQYF
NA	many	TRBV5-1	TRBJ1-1	TGCGCCAGCAGCTTACAGGCCCAGGACGAAGCTTTCTTT	CASSLQAQDEAFF
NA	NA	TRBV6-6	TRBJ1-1	TGTGCCAGCAGTCGTGAGGTGGGGACGGCGGGCACTGAAGCTTTCTTT	CASSREVGTAGTEAFF
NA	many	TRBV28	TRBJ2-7	TGTGCCAGCAGTTCAACAGGGATGGGCCACTCCTACGAGCAGTACTTC	CASSSTGMGHSYEQYF
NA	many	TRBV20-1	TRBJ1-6	TGCAGTGCTAGAGTGAACACTTATTCACCCCTCCACTTT	CSARVNTYSPLHF
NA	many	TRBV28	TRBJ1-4	TGTGCCAGCAGAAAACCGGGGGCGGCTAATGAAAAACTGTTTTTT	CASRKPGAANEKLFF
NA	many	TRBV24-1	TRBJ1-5	TGTGCCACCAGTGAGCAATATAGCAATCAGCCCCAGCATTTT	CATSEQYSNQPQHF
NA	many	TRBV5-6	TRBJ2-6	TGTGCCAGCAGCTTAACAGGAATCTCTGGGGCCAACGTCCTGACTTTC	CASSLTGISGANVLTF
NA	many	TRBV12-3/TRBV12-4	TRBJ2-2	TGTGCCAGCAGCCCTTGGGGGGGCGACACCGGGGAGCTGTTTTTT	CASSPWGGDTGELFF
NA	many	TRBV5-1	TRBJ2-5	TGCGCCAGCAGCTTGTCCTCAGGGAGAGAGACCCAGTACTTC	CASSLSSGRETQYF
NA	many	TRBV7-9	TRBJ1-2	TGTGCCAGCAGCTTTTCCAGGGCTCTTGGCTACACCTTC	CASSFSRALGYTF
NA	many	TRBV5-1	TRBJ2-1	TGCGCCAGCAGCTTAGGACAGAACTCCTACAATGAGCAGTTCTTC	CASSLGQNSYNEQFF
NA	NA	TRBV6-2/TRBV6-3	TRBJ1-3	TGTGCCAGCAGGCGCGACAGCTCTGGAAACACCATATATTTT	CASRRDSSGNTIYF
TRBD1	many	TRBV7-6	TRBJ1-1	TGTGCCAGCAGCTTAAGGGGGCTGGGGAACACTGAAGCTTTCTTT	CASSLRGLGNTEAFF
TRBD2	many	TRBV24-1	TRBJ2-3	TGTGCCACCAGTTCGGGGCTAGCGGGGGGCCCTATACGCACAGATACGCAGTATTTT	CATSSGLAGGPIRTDTQYF
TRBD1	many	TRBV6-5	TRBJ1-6	TGTGCCAGCAGAACAGGGGGCTGGTCACCCCTCCACTTT	CASRTGGWSPLHF
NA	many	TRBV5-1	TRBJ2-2	TGCGCCAGCAGCTTGGGGGCCCGGAACACCGGGGAGCTGTTTTTT	CASSLGARNTGELFF
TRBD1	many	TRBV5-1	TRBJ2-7	TGCGCCAGCAGCCGGGACAGGGTGAACGGCGAGCAGTACTTC	CASSRDRVNGEQYF
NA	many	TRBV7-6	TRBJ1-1	TGTGCCAGCAGCTTACAGGGAAGGGACACTGAAGCTTTCTTT	CASSLQGRDTEAFF
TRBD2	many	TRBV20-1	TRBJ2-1	TGCAGTGCTCCCCTAGCGGGGGTCTCTAGGCATGAGCAGTTCTTC	CSAPLAGVSRHEQFF
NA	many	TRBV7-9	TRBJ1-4	TGTGCCAGCAGCTTAATGCTCGCTAATAATGAAAAACTGTTTTTT	CASSLMLANNEKLFF
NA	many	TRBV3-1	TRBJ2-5	TGTGCCAGCAGCCAAGTACCGGGGTTGGGAGAGACCCAGTACTTC	CASSQVPGLGETQYF
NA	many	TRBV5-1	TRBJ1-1	TGCGCCAGCAGTTTCGACAAGACAGGGAACACTGAAGCTTTCTTT	CASSFDKTGNTEAFF
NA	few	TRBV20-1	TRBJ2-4	TGCAGTGCCCGAGGAGGGGGAAACATTCAGTACTTC	CSARGGGNIQYF
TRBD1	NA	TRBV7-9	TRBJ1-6	TGTGCCAGAAGCCGACGGGACAGGGATAATTCACCCCTCCACTTT	CARSRRDRDNSPLHF
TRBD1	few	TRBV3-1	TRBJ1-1	TGTGCCAGCAGCCACGCGGGGACAGGGGGAAAGGCTGAAGCTTTCTTT	CASSHAGTGGKAEAFF
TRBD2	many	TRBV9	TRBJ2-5	TGTGCCAGCAGCGTAGTGCCAGCGGGGGCCCTCGGGGAGACCCAGTACTTC	CASSVVPAGALGETQYF